This TCR beta chain was recorded in a study of human thymus T cells. The data were produced by immunoSEQ multiplex PCR, yet TCRdb's version contains in-frame clones alone and is incomplete. The sample includes about 60,000 clones, 94% seen only once; the top ten take 6%. It was healthy Finnish infants having corrective surgery for congenital heart defects who were the donors. The germline CDR1 and CDR2 sequences are SGHNT and YYREEE (reference sequence). V lost 0 bases to trimming and J lost 2 bases, with 18 bases between them. The CDR3 runs 19 residues. The sequence was collected from a boy under three years old with a congenital heart defect but otherwise immunologically healthy. The rearrangement uses TRBV5-4 and TRBJ1-6; D is unresolved. The material sequenced was blood. CDR3 in DNA: TGTGCCAGCAGCTTGGCCGGAAAGGGAGGGAAGACCTATAATTCACCCCTCCACTTT. Residues: CASSLAGKGGKTYNSPLHF.